This T cell receptor beta chain originates from a study of blood T cells in healthy people across ages. Findings and limits, study-wide: A strong correlation was seen between TCR beta diversity and naive T cell percentage. Long-lived and aged donors differed, with more naive CD4+ cells and higher diversity in the long-lived.

This clonotype has just a few counts. Its antigen is not identified. Donors each provided roughly 10 milliliters of peripheral blood. Together with a sample-barcoded 5' primer, a J-beta primer mix was included in a second PCR lasting roughly 6 to 12 cycles. TCRdb reprocessed the 5' RACE reads via MiXCR and lists one record per CDR3 protein. The sample has about 800,000 distinct CDR3 sequences, just under 25% seen once. These data were also filed under a second study, of T cells of mothers and their children.

This clonotype originated in a boy under 18 in good health. The sample comprised blood.

The CDR3 nucleotides read TGTGCCAGCAGTGAGTCCGGGACAGGAATGGTAGGGGAAAAACTGTTTTTT. Amino acids: CASSESGTGMVGEKLFF. The V and J genes are TRBV2 and TRBJ1-4; 8 positions agree with TRBD1. This CDR3 has 17 residues. Germline V CDR1 and CDR2: SNHLY, FYNNEI. V gave up 3 bases and J gave up 8 bases; unmatched junction bases: 14. Based on the CDR3 plus reference TRBV2 and TRBJ1-4, the full variable domain is EPEVTQTPSHQVTQMGQEVILRCVPISNHLYFYWYRQILGQKVEFLVSFYNNEISEKSEIFDDQFSVERPDGSNFTLKIRSTKLEDSAMYFCASSESGTGMVGEKLFFGSGTQLSVL.